This TCR beta chain appears in the sequencing data of a study of tumor and adjacent non-tumor tissue in lung cancer. RNA was extracted from bulk tissue without any cell sorting. More than 3 cm separated this lung sample from the edge of the tumor. Donors were chemotherapy-naive, newly diagnosed lung cancer surgical patients in China, August–late 2014. V trimming: 0 bases; J trimming: 5 bases; junction bases outside the gene matches: 7. This CDR3 is 16 amino acids long. Per germline, CDR1 MNHNY and CDR2 SVGAGI (reference sequence). Study-wide results and limits: Compared with tumor, normal lung showed significantly lower TCR diversity.

A modified ARM-PCR protocol with three rounds of nested PCR amplified TCRbeta. TCRdb passed the multiplex PCR reads through MiXCR, listing each CDR3 protein once. The sample has about 43,000 distinct CDR3 sequences, approximately 61% seen once. This clonotype was detected a few times. What it binds is unknown. This CDR3 fails to terminate in the conserved phenylalanine or tryptophan, so it likely reflects a read error. Sequenced: distant non-tumor lung tissue. V and J are TRBV6-6 and TRBJ2-3, with TRBD2 matching over 8 bases. The receptor's source is a man aged 45 to 65 with non-small cell lung cancer. CDR3 region: CASSYSEREQGDTQYS. The CDR3 DNA is TGTGCCAGCAGTTACTCGGAGCGGGAGCAGGGAGATACGCAGTATTCG.